Sequencing of this T cell receptor beta chain was carried out in a study of blood T cells in healthy people across ages. Study findings and constraints: The donors' CMV status was not determined, possibly confounding changes in expanded clonotypes.

This CDR3 comprises 17 residues. Unmatched junction bases numbered 11, after V lost 5 bases and J lost 0 bases. Germline V CDR1 and CDR2: SGHAT, FQDESV (reference sequence). Then a second PCR, running roughly 7 to 12 cycles, was carried out with a sample-barcoded 5' primer and a J-beta primer mix. Each CDR3 protein is one row after TCRdb ran MiXCR on the 5' RACE reads. The data hold 550,000 to 700,000 distinct CDR3 sequences, with roughly 28% observed a single time. This clonotype was seen a handful of times. The antigen is not known. The specimen sequenced was blood. The source is a woman aged 70-85 years in good health. The chain joins TRBV11-1 to TRBJ2-3, with 7 bases fitting TRBD2. CDR3 sequence (DNA): TGTGCCAGCAGCCAAGAACTACTAGCGAGGAGCACAGATACGCAGTATTTT. This sequence encodes CASSQELLARSTDTQYF.